A single sample is the source of the 14 T cell receptor beta chains below, sequenced in a study of blood T cell repertoires in COVID-19. Produced via immunoSEQ multiplex PCR; TCRdb's table is partial and in-frame only. The sample carries nearly 350,000 clones, around nine tenths recorded once. Source material: peripheral blood. The receptor set was obtained from a woman between 18 and 29 years old who had recovered from COVID-19.

The rearrangement links TRBV7-2 to TRBJ2-1; D possibly corresponds to TRBD2 (5 bases). V lost 0 bases and J lost 7, with 10 bases in between. Per the germline V gene, CDR1 is SGHTA and CDR2 is FQGNSA. This CDR3 has 14 amino acids. The CDR3: CASSLAGEGNEQFF. DNA of the CDR3: TGTGCCAGCAGCTTAGCGGGAGAGGGAAATGAGCAGTTCTTC. The whole variable domain, filled in from reference TRBV7-2 and TRBJ2-1, reads GAGVSQSPSNKVTEKGKDVELRCDPISGHTALYWYRQSLGQGLEFLIYFQGNSAPDKSGLPSDRFSAERTGGSVSTLTIQRTQQEDSAVYLCASSLAGEGNEQFFGPGTRLTVL.

This chain joins TRBV23-1 and TRBJ2-1, with D tentatively TRBD2 (6 bases). TRBV23-1 is labeled an ORF, and its function is uncertain. Trimming removed 6 bases from V and 10 bases from J, with 25 bases in between. The CDR3 runs 16 residues. The CDR3 DNA sequence: TGCGCCAGCAGGAACGTTGTTGGCGGACTAAGGAGGGAGCAGTTCTTC. Translated, it gives CASRNVVGGLRREQFF.

The chain combines TRBV25-1 with TRBJ1-4; unclear D gene. Germline loops: CDR1 MGHDK, CDR2 SYGVNS. This CDR3 spans 14 amino acids. The V gene lost 7 bases and the J gene lost 4 bases, with 13 bases spanning the gap. CDR3 in DNA: TGTGCCAGCACCCCCCCCGGGATTAATGAAAAACTGTTTTTT. Translated: CASTPPGINEKLFF. The whole variable domain, filled in from reference TRBV25-1 and TRBJ1-4, reads EADIYQTPRYLVIGTGKKITLECSQTMGHDKMYWYQQDPGMELHLIHYSYGVNSTEKGDLSSESTVSRIRTEHFPLTLESARPSHTSQYLCASTPPGINEKLFFGSGTQLSVL.

The chain employs TRBV4-3 and TRBJ2-3; D gene ambiguous. V was pared by 0 bases and J by 4 bases, with 11 bases between. The CDR3 contains 15 residues. The germline CDR1 and CDR2 sequences are LGHNA and YSLEER. The CDR3 sequence is CASSQDPARADTQYF. The CDR3 DNA sequence: TGCGCCAGCAGCCAAGATCCAGCGAGAGCAGATACGCAGTATTTT.

The chain recombines TRBV30 with TRBJ2-3; 12 bases match TRBD2. The V gene's germline CDR1 is GTSNPN and CDR2 SVGIG (reference sequence). This CDR3 spans 14 amino acids. V was pared by 4 bases and J by 3 bases, with 2 bases of the junction left unmatched. The CDR3 DNA reads as TGTGCCTGGAAGCTAGCGGGAGGGACAGATACGCAGTATTTT. This encodes CAWKLAGGTDTQYF.

The chain couples TRBV30 to TRBJ1-4, with D unresolved. V was cut by 0 bases and J by 11 bases, with 13 bases left in between. Per the germline V gene, CDR1 is GTSNPN and CDR2 is SVGIG (reference sequence). CDR3 size: 13 residues. CDR3 coding DNA: TGTGCCTGGAGTGTAAGGCCATCGGAGAAACTGTTTTTT. It specifies CAWSVRPSEKLFF.

This chain uses TRBV13 with TRBJ1-1, with 8 nucleotides matching TRBD1. J gave up 10 bases and V 3 bases, and 10 bases lay outside the gene matches. Germline assignment: CDR1 PRHDT and CDR2 FYEKMQ (reference sequence). There are 14 residues in the CDR3. Here the CDR3 DNA reads TGTGCCAGCAGCTTCCCACAGGGGGTACCGGGAGCTTTCTTT. Amino acid sequence: CASSFPQGVPGAFF.

V and J are TRBV6-5 and TRBJ2-7; D is uncertain. The CDR3 totals 14 residues. Trimming took 7 bases from V and 1 from J, leaving 14 bases between them. The germline gives CDR1 MNHEY, CDR2 SVGAGI. The CDR3 DNA reads as TGTGCCAGCACCGAGACCGCGGATTCCTACGAGCAGTACGTC. Its translation: CASTETADSYEQYV.

This clone was counted a single time. The genes are TRBV11-2 and TRBJ2-1; 11 positions match TRBD2. Germline CDR1 is SGHAT and CDR2 is FQNNGV. With V trimmed by 1 base and J by 7 bases, 15 bases remained unmatched. CDR3 length equals 19 residues. CDR3 sequence (DNA): TGTGCCAGCAGCTTAGCTTGGGGACTAGCGGTTGGCAAATTTAATGAGCAGTTCTTC. Protein product: CASSLAWGLAVGKFNEQFF.

This clone has more than one count but fewer than ten. The chain is built from TRBV29-1 and TRBJ1-2; unclear D gene. This CDR3 has 13 residues. Germline V gene data show CDR1 as SQVTM and CDR2 as ANQGSEA. V lost 6 bases and J 0 bases, leaving 11 bases between the germline ends. This CDR3 reads CSVPTTANYGYTF. The CDR3 DNA follows: TGCAGCGTCCCGACAACGGCTAACTATGGCTACACCTTC.

This clone was seen just once. The chain uses TRBV7-9 and TRBJ1-6; the match to TRBD1 covers 9 bases. The V segment lost 7 bases and the J segment 7 bases; nucleotides outside the gene matches: 8. This CDR3 comprises 15 residues. Germline CDR1 is SEHNR and CDR2 is FQNEAQ (reference sequence). CDR3 DNA sequence: TGTGCCAGCACTCAAACCGGGACAGGGAATTCACCCCTCCACTTT. Translated, it gives CASTQTGTGNSPLHF.

The V call is TRBV19, the J call TRBJ1-1; a weak D match, TRBD1 (5 bases). Between the trimmed V and J ends, which lost 3 bases and 3 bases, there was a span of 11 bases. Germline lookup yields CDR1 LNHDA and CDR2 SQIVND (reference sequence). The CDR3 totals 14 residues. The CDR3 spells CASSIRDGDTEAFF. In DNA form, the CDR3 reads TGTGCCAGTAGTATCAGGGATGGAGACACTGAAGCTTTCTTT.

The J gene is TRBJ2-1, the V gene TRBV6-5; 9 positions match TRBD2. J gave up 8 bases and V 0 bases, and 5 bases lay outside the gene matches. The CDR3 runs 15 residues. Germline V gene data show CDR1 as MNHEY and CDR2 as SVGAGI. The CDR3: CASSYSAGGPDEQFF. CDR3 DNA sequence: TGTGCCAGCAGTTACTCGGCGGGAGGGCCTGATGAGCAGTTCTTC.

The chain uses TRBV2 and TRBJ1-4; D unclear. V was pared by 7 bases and J by 5 bases, with 8 bases between. Germline V gives CDR1 SNHLY, CDR2 FYNNEI. The CDR3 is made up of 12 amino acids. Written as DNA, the CDR3 is TGTGCCAGCAAACGGGAGAATGAAAAACTGTTTTTT. It translates to CASKRENEKLFF.